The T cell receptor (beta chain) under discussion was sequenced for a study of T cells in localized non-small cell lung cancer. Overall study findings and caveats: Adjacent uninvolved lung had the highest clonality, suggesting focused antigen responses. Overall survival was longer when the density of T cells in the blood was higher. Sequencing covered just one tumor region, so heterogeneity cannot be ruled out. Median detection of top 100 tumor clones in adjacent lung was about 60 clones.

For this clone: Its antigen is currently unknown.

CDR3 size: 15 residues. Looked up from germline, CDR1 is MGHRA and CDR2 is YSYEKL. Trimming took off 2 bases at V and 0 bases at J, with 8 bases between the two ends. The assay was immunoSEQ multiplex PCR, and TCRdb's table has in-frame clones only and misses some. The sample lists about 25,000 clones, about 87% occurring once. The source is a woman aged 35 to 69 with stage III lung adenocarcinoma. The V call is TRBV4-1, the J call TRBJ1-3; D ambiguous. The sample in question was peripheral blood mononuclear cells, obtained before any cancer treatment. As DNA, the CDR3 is TGCGCCAGCAGCCAATTAACCGTCTCTGGAAACACCATATATTTT. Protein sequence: CASSQLTVSGNTIYF.